Listed here are 22 T cell receptor beta chains from one sample, sequenced in a study of shared clonotypes between healthy human individuals. Only in-frame clones appear in the TCRdb table, and some are missing; sequencing was by immunoSEQ multiplex PCR. The table lists fewer than 400,000 clones, roughly 70% of them singletons. The material sequenced was memory CD4+ T cells sorted from blood. The subset: CD45RA-negative fraction. These TCRs come from a man aged 25 to 45 in good health.

This clone has just a few counts. CDR3 sequence reads: CASSLQREEDEQFF. CDR3 bases: TGTGCCAGTAGTCTTCAGCGGGAGGAGGATGAGCAGTTCTTC. The J gene is TRBJ2-1, the V gene TRBV19, with TRBD2 matching over 9 bases. Germline lookup yields CDR1 LNHDA and CDR2 SQIVND (reference sequence). The V segment lost 5 bases and the J segment 8 bases; nucleotides outside the gene matches: 7. This CDR3 comprises 14 residues. Full variable domain (missing parts from reference TRBV19 and TRBJ2-1): DGGITQSPKYLFRKEGQNVTLSCEQNLNHDAMYWYRQDPGQGLRLIYYSQIVNDFQKGDIAEGYSVSREKKESFPLTVTSAQKNPTAFYLCASSLQREEDEQFFGPGTRLTVL.

This chain uses TRBV15 with TRBJ2-7, with TRBD1 as a possible D gene (6 bases). The germline CDR1 and CDR2 sequences are LNHNV and YYDKDF (reference sequence). Trimming left V 1 base short and J 3 bases short, with 10 bases between. The CDR3 length is 14 residues. CDR3 in DNA: TGTGCCACCAGCAGAGGGGGCAGGGGCTACGAGCAGTACTTC. Its protein product is CATSRGGRGYEQYF.

The gene calls are TRBV7-2 and TRBJ2-7; 7 bases are shared with TRBD2. The V gene end was trimmed by 1 base and the J gene end by 7 bases; junction bases not matched to a gene: 4. CDR3 size: 13 residues. Germline CDR1 SGHTA, CDR2 FQGNSA. The CDR3 sequence is CASSLGREREQYF. DNA of the CDR3: TGTGCCAGCAGCTTAGGGCGGGAGAGGGAGCAGTACTTC.

The CDR3 reads CASSLAFSPYNEQFF. The CDR3 DNA reads as TGTGCCAGCAGCTTAGCTTTTTCGCCCTACAATGAGCAGTTCTTC. This rearrangement joins TRBV7-6 to TRBJ2-1; D unresolved. Trimming pared 0 bases from V and 2 bases from J, leaving 8 bases between. CDR3 length: 15 amino acids. Germline V gives CDR1 SGHVS, CDR2 FNYEAQ. Based on the CDR3 plus reference TRBV7-6 and TRBJ2-1, the full variable domain is GAGVSQSPRYKVTKRGQDVALRCDPISGHVSLYWYRQALGQGPEFLTYFNYEAQQDKSGLPNDRFSAERPEGSISTLTIQRTEQRDSAMYRCASSLAFSPYNEQFFGPGTRLTVL.

The chain carries TRBV29-1 and TRBJ2-3; 8 nucleotides align to TRBD2. The V gene end was trimmed by 5 bases and the J gene end by 9 bases; junction bases not matched to a gene: 10. Germline-derived CDR1 and CDR2 are SQVTM and ANQGSEA. The CDR3 is 13 residues long. CDR3 DNA sequence: TGCAGCGTTATCCGGGAGGGGCGGGGGACGCAGTATTTT. Translating gives CSVIREGRGTQYF.

The chain links TRBV28 to TRBJ1-2; D not resolved. Germline assignment: CDR1 MDHEN and CDR2 SYDVKM. The CDR3 loop spans 14 amino acids. The V end was cut by 5 bases, the J end by 5 bases, with 15 bases between. The chain's CDR3 is CASSLGPEVYGYTF. CDR3 coding DNA: TGTGCCAGCAGTCTTGGGCCAGAGGTGTATGGCTACACCTTC.

The chain recombines TRBV5-1 with TRBJ2-7, with 11 bases identical to TRBD2. Trimming took 0 bases from V and 1 from J; bases not matched to a gene: 6. The CDR3 runs to 17 residues. Germline CDR1 is SGHRS and CDR2 is YFSETQ. The CDR3 nucleotides read TGCGCCAGCAGCTTGGGGAGACTAGCGGGAACATCCTACGAGCAGTACTTC. This sequence encodes CASSLGRLAGTSYEQYF.

V usage is TRBV7-8 and J usage is TRBJ2-7; 7 nucleotides align to TRBD2. The germline V gene has CDR1 SGHVS and CDR2 FQNEAQ. The CDR3 length is 14 residues. V shed 5 bases, J shed 4 bases, and the junction held 8 bases outside the gene matches. The CDR3 sequence is CASSPPGLGYEQYF. The CDR3, as DNA: TGTGCCAGCAGCCCACCCGGACTAGGTTACGAGCAGTACTTC.

The chain links TRBV27 to TRBJ2-1, with TRBD2 matching 15 bases. The J segment lost 5 bases and the V segment lost 7 bases, leaving 6 bases of the junction unmatched. CDR3 size: 16 residues. The germline V gene encodes CDR1 MNHEY and CDR2 SMNVEV (reference sequence). CDR3 nucleotides: TGTGCCAGCACGAAGGGACTAGCGGGAGGAAACAATGAGCAGTTCTTC. Protein product: CASTKGLAGGNNEQFF.

In its sample, this clone was seen a few times. The chain employs TRBV5-1 and TRBJ2-1, with D perhaps being TRBD1 or TRBD2 (6 bases each). CDR1 is SGHRS, CDR2 YFSETQ, per germline. This CDR3 is built from 14 residues. V lost 6 bases and J lost 8, with 18 bases in between. The CDR3 here is CASTLTTGAYEQFF. CDR3 sequence (DNA): TGCGCCAGCACCTTAACGACGGGGGCGTATGAGCAGTTCTTC.

The rearrangement uses TRBV7-9 and TRBJ1-1; tentatively, D is TRBD1 (5 bases). Germline-derived CDR1 and CDR2 are SEHNR and FQNEAQ (reference sequence). The CDR3 totals 14 residues. The ends were cut back, 6 bases at V and 2 bases at J, with 13 bases in the middle. In DNA, the CDR3 is TGTGCCAGCAGAGGCCTGGGGGGAAACACTGAAGCTTTCTTT. Amino acids: CASRGLGGNTEAFF.

The CDR3 bases are TGTGCCAGCAGCCAAGTCGCAGGCTCCGGGGAGCTGTTTTTT. Protein product: CASSQVAGSGELFF. V and J are TRBV4-2 and TRBJ2-2; unclear D gene. This CDR3 is 14 amino acids long. V lost 1 base to trimming and J lost 6 bases, with 9 bases between them. The V gene's germline CDR1 is LGHNA and CDR2 YNFKEQ.

V gene TRBV19 combines with J gene TRBJ2-7; either TRBD1 or TRBD2 may fit D (7 bases each). From germline, CDR1 is LNHDA and CDR2 SQIVND (reference sequence). Deletions cut 4 bases from V and 8 bases from J, with 15 bases between. The CDR3 sequence is 13 residues long. CDR3 nucleotides: TGTGCCAGTAGTAATTCAGGGGGAGGGCAGCAGTACTTC. It yields the protein CASSNSGGGQQYF. Together with reference TRBV19 and TRBJ2-7, the CDR3 gives the full variable domain: DGGITQSPKYLFRKEGQNVTLSCEQNLNHDAMYWYRQDPGQGLRLIYYSQIVNDFQKGDIAEGYSVSREKKESFPLTVTSAQKNPTAFYLCASSNSGGGQQYFGPGTRLTVT.

CDR3: CASSLVVLSTNTGELFF. In DNA, the CDR3 is TGTGCCAGCAGCTTAGTGGTGTTAAGCACGAACACCGGGGAGCTGTTTTTT. The V gene is TRBV7-8, the J gene TRBJ2-2; D not resolved. Germline V lookup: CDR1 SGHVS, CDR2 FQNEAQ. Deletions cut 1 base from V and 0 bases from J, with 12 bases between. The CDR3 runs 17 residues. The full variable domain, rest sourced from reference TRBV7-8 and TRBJ2-2, is GAGVSQSPRYKVAKRGQDVALRCDPISGHVSLFWYQQALGQGPEFLTYFQNEAQLDKSGLPSDRFFAERPEGSVSTLKIQRTQQEDSAVYLCASSLVVLSTNTGELFFGEGSRLTVL.

This sequence joins TRBV29-1 and TRBJ2-7; D is tentatively TRBD1 or TRBD2 (5 bases each). The CDR3 runs 14 residues. V was clipped by 7 bases and J by 0 bases, with 16 bases between them. Germline V lookup: CDR1 SQVTM, CDR2 ANQGSEA. The CDR3: CSASGTKSSYEQYF. CDR3 DNA sequence: TGCAGCGCTTCCGGGACGAAAAGCTCCTACGAGCAGTACTTC.

The gene calls are TRBV10-3 and TRBJ1-4, with TRBD1 as a possible D gene (5 bases). The CDR3 spans 15 residues. Germline CDR1 is ENHRY and CDR2 is SYGVKD. V lost 0 bases and J 6 bases, leaving 11 bases between the germline ends. This chain's CDR3 is CAISESRQGYEKLFF. CDR3 DNA: TGTGCCATCAGTGAGTCGCGTCAGGGTTATGAAAAACTGTTTTTT.

This rearrangement joins TRBV7-3 to TRBJ2-3; D ambiguous. The CDR3 runs 16 residues. V was trimmed by 1 base and J by 0 bases, leaving 11 bases between them. Germline CDR1 and CDR2: SGHTA and FQGTGA. CDR3 sequence: CASSLMAIPSTDTQYF. For the CDR3, the DNA is TGTGCCAGCAGCTTAATGGCGATACCTAGCACAGATACGCAGTATTTT.

The chain carries TRBV11-3 and TRBJ2-3, with D possibly being TRBD2 (6 bases). The V and J ends lost 6 bases and 5 bases respectively, with 12 bases between them. The CDR3 runs 13 residues. The germline gives CDR1 SGHNT, CDR2 YENEEA. CDR3 sequence reads: CASSMRGGDTQYF. In nucleotides, the CDR3 is TGTGCCAGCAGTATGCGGGGCGGAGATACGCAGTATTTT.

This clone was counted a few times. The rearrangement links TRBV6-6 to TRBJ2-2, with a weak D call TRBD2 (6 bases). V gave up 6 bases and J gave up 7 bases, with 21 bases separating them. The germline V gene encodes CDR1 MNHNY and CDR2 SVGAGI (reference sequence). This CDR3 is built from 16 residues. The CDR3 nucleotides are TGTGCCAGCAGATACCTAGGAGGGGCGGGGTACGGGGAGCTGTTTTTT. As protein: CASRYLGGAGYGELFF.

This clone was detected a few times. The chain combines TRBV5-4 with TRBJ2-4; TRBD2 matches at 14 bases. V was pared by 4 bases and J by 1 base, with 7 bases of the junction left unmatched. Germline-derived CDR1 and CDR2 are SGHNT and YYREEE (reference sequence). The CDR3 has 18 amino acids. The CDR3 bases are TGTGCCAGCAGCCGCGGACTAGCGGGAGGAGGGGCCAAAAACATTCAGTACTTC. Translation gives CASSRGLAGGGAKNIQYF.

The chain employs TRBV2 and TRBJ1-1; D is perhaps TRBD1 (5 bases). Trimming pared 8 bases from V and 7 bases from J, leaving 23 bases between. The CDR3 has 15 amino acids. Germline V gene lookup returns CDR1 SNHLY and CDR2 FYNNEI. The DNA for the CDR3 is TGTGCCAGCGCCAGCAGTACAAATAGGGACGTTGAAGCTTTCTTT. It codes for CASASSTNRDVEAFF.

The J gene is TRBJ2-1, the V gene TRBV5-5; 11 bases map to TRBD2. The CDR3 extends over 15 amino acids. The V gene end was trimmed by 4 bases and the J gene end by 2 bases; junction bases not matched to a gene: 2. The V gene's germline CDR1 is SGHKS and CDR2 YYEKEE (reference sequence). For the CDR3, the DNA is TGTGCCAGCAGCCCGGGACTAGCGGCCTACAATGAGCAGTTCTTC. This translates into CASSPGLAAYNEQFF.